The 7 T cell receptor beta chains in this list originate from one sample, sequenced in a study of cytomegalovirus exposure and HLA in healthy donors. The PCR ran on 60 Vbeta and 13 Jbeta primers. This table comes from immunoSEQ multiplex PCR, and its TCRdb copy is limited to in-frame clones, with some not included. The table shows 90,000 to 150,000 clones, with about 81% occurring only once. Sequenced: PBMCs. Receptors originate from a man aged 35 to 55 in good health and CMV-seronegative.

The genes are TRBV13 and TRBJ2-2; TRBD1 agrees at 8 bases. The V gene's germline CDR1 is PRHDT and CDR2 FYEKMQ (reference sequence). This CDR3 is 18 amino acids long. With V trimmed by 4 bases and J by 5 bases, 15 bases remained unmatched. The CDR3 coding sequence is TGTGCCAGCAGCTCGACAGGGGTAATGACTAGTACGACCGGGGAGCTGTTTTTT. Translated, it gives CASSSTGVMTSTTGELFF.

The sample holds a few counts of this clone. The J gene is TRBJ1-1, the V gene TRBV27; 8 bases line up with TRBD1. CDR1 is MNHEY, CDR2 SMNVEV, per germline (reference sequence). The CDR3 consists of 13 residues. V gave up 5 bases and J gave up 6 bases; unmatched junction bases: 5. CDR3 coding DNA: TGTGCCAGCAGTATCTCGGACAGGGCTGAAGCTTTCTTT. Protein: CASSISDRAEAFF.

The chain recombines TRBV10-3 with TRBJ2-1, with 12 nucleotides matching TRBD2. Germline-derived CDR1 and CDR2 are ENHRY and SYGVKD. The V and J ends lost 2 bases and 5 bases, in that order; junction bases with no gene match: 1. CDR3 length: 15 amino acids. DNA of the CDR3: TGTGCCATCAGTGAGCTAGCGGGAGGGGACAATGAGCAGTTCTTC. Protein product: CAISELAGGDNEQFF.

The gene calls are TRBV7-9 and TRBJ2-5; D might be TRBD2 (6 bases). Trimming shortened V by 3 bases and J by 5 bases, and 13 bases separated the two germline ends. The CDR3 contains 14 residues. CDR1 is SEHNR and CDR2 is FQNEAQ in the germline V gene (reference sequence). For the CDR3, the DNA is TGTGCCAGCAGCTTGCTACTAGGAGGGGAGACCCAGTACTTC. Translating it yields CASSLLLGGETQYF.

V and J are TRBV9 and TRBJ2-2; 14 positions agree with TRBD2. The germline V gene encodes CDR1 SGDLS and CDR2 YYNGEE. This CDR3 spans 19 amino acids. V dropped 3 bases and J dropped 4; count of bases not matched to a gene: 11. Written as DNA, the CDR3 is TGTGCCAGCAGCGCGACTAGCGGGGGGGCGAAACGGATCACCGGGGAGCTGTTTTTT. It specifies CASSATSGGAKRITGELFF.

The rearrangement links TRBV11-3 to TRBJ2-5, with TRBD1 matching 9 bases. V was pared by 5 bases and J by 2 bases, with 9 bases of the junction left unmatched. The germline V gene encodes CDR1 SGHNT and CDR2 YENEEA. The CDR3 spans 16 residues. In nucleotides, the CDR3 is TGTGCCAGCAGCCTCGGGACAGGGAAGCCTCAAGAGACCCAGTACTTC. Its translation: CASSLGTGKPQETQYF.

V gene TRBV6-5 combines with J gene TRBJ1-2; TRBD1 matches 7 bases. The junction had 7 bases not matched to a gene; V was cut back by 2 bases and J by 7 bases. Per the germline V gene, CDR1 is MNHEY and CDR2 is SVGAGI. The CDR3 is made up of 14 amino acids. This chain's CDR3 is CASSYTGDSSGYTF. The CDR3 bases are TGTGCCAGCAGTTACACAGGGGACTCGAGTGGCTACACCTTC.